The 9 T cell receptor beta chains below were found in one sample sequenced in a study of identical twins. TCRdb re-called the 5' RACE reads through MiXCR, storing one row per CDR3 protein. This table holds roughly 260,000 distinct CDR3 sequences, 11% to 15% found once. Sequencing was performed on memory (CD45RO+) T cells sorted from blood. Receptors originate from a woman younger than 35 in good health.

The chain uses TRBV6-2 or TRBV6-3 and TRBJ2-7, with a weak D call TRBD2 (6 bases). From germline, CDR1 is MNHEY and CDR2 SVGEGT. The CDR3 length is 15 residues. Trimming pared 6 bases from V and 1 base from J, leaving 16 bases between. The CDR3, as DNA: TGTGCCAGCAGCTTATTGGGACTGGATTCCTACGAGCAGTACTTC. It encodes CASSLLGLDSYEQYF.

The chain has TRBV21-1 and TRBJ2-7; the D segment call TRBD2 is taken from the table without a DNA check. TRBV21-1 represents a pseudogene. There are 15 residues in the CDR3. The CDR3 spells CASSHPSGASYEQYF. CDR3 coding DNA: TGTGCCAGCAGCCACCCTAGCGGGGCCTCCTACGAGCAGTACTTC.

The V and J genes are TRBV2 and TRBJ1-1, with D unclear. Germline V gene data show CDR1 as SNHLY and CDR2 as FYNNEI. This CDR3 is 14 amino acids long. V lost 7 bases and J lost 0, with 12 bases in between. The CDR3 spells CASIIGFLNTEAFF. The CDR3 DNA sequence: TGTGCCAGCATTATAGGGTTCCTGAACACTGAAGCTTTCTTT. Combining the CDR3 with reference TRBV2 and TRBJ1-1 gives the whole variable domain EPEVTQTPSHQVTQMGQEVILRCVPISNHLYFYWYRQILGQKVEFLVSFYNNEISEKSEIFDDQFSVERPDGSNFTLKIRSTKLEDSAMYFCASIIGFLNTEAFFGQGTRLTVV.

The V and J genes are TRBV20-1 and TRBJ1-1, with TRBD1 as a possible D gene (5 bases). CDR1 is DFQATT, CDR2 SNEGSKA, per germline (reference sequence). V dropped 3 bases and J dropped 0 bases, with 11 bases sitting between them. CDR3 length equals 14 residues. The CDR3 region has the DNA TGCAGTGCTAGCGTCCGGGGACTGAACACTGAAGCTTTCTTT. It codes for CSASVRGLNTEAFF.

This clonotype was seen at least ten times. The rearrangement links TRBV11-2 to TRBJ2-1; 13 bases align to TRBD2. Germline assignment: CDR1 SGHAT and CDR2 FQNNGV. This CDR3 is 17 amino acids long. V shed 4 bases, J shed 7 bases, and the junction held 10 bases outside the gene matches. The CDR3 bases are TGTGCCAGCAGCTACAACTTACGGACTAGCGGGGGAAATGAGCAGTTCTTC. As protein: CASSYNLRTSGGNEQFF.

The gene calls are TRBV12-3 or TRBV12-4 and TRBJ2-2; D is undetermined. The CDR3 loop spans 13 amino acids. The germline V and J ends were trimmed by 5 bases and 3 bases, with 7 bases remaining between them. CDR3 sequence: CASSGQHTGELFF. Written as DNA, the CDR3 is TGTGCCAGCAGTGGGCAGCACACCGGGGAGCTGTTTTTT.

The V and J genes are TRBV7-2 and TRBJ2-7; D uncertain. There are 12 residues in the CDR3. The V gene's germline CDR1 is SGHTA and CDR2 FQGNSA. Trimming pared 4 bases from V and 7 bases from J, leaving 11 bases between. In DNA, the CDR3 is TGTGCCAGCAGCTCGCCAGTGGGGGAGCAGTACTTC. Translation: CASSSPVGEQYF. The variable domain in full, completed from reference TRBV7-2 and TRBJ2-7, reads GAGVSQSPSNKVTEKGKDVELRCDPISGHTALYWYRQSLGQGLEFLIYFQGNSAPDKSGLPSDRFSAERTGGSVSTLTIQRTQQEDSAVYLCASSSPVGEQYFGPGTRLTVT.

In its sample, this clonotype was seen a few times. The chain links TRBV4-3 to TRBJ2-1, with 9 bases lining up with TRBD2. V lost 0 bases, J lost 1 base, and 10 bases stayed unmatched. Germline assignment: CDR1 LGHNA and CDR2 YSLEER. The CDR3 spans 19 residues. CDR3 loop: CASSQDLGGRAGSYNEQFF. The CDR3 DNA reads TGCGCCAGCAGCCAAGATCTGGGCGGGAGGGCCGGGTCCTACAATGAGCAGTTCTTC.

This clonotype was counted only a few times. V is TRBV20-1 and J is TRBJ1-4; possibly TRBD1 for D (5 bases). Trimming stripped 6 bases from V and 8 bases from J, with 16 bases between. Germline V lookup: CDR1 DFQATT, CDR2 SNEGSKA (reference sequence). There are 13 residues in the CDR3. The CDR3 nucleotides read TGCAGTGCAAAGCAGGGAGATGGGGAAAAACTGTTTTTT. Its protein is CSAKQGDGEKLFF.